These 18 T cell receptor beta chains share one sample of origin, sequenced in a study of regulatory T cells in long-lasting Graves disease. Libraries of TCR beta came from iRepertoire HTBI primers plus Arm-PCR of CDR3 regions. Via MiXCR, TCRdb re-called the multiplex PCR reads, giving one row per CDR3 protein. The profile covers approximately 360,000 distinct CDR3 sequences, with about 12% appearing a single time and approximately 20% taken by the ten largest. Sample time point: newly diagnosed GD, antithyroid drugs for less than 3 months. Extracted PBMC RNA gave rise to the TCR library. These same data were also listed under a study on T cells in Graves' hyperthyroidism and ophthalmopathy.

The sample consisted of peripheral blood mononuclear cells (PBMCs), taken at new diagnosis, from a patient treated with antithyroid drugs. These receptors came from a woman under 30 with Graves disease.

This clonotype was counted once. It may be a read error: a sequence one base away is much more abundant. The final CDR3 position lacks the conserved phenylalanine or tryptophan, pointing to a likely read error. The chain uses TRBV27 and TRBJ2-7, with TRBD1 matching 8 bases. Germline CDR1 MNHEY, CDR2 SMNVEV (reference sequence). The CDR3 has 14 amino acids. V shed 6 bases and J 0 bases; nucleotides not matched to a gene: 4. CDR3 DNA: TGTGCCAGCAGCCCGACAGGGGTCTCCTACGAGCAGTACATC. It translates to CASSPTGVSYEQYI.

The sample holds many counts of this clonotype. V is TRBV10-3 and J is TRBJ2-1, with D unclear. This CDR3 contains 14 residues. The V end lost 2 bases, the J end lost 6 bases, and 11 bases lay between the germline ends. CDR1 is ENHRY, CDR2 SYGVKD, per germline. The DNA of the CDR3 is TGTGCCATCAGTGAGCCCGCCCCCCGCAATGAGCAGTTCTTC. It specifies CAISEPAPRNEQFF.

This clonotype was recorded at least ten times. The genes are TRBV28 and TRBJ2-3; D may correspond to TRBD1 or TRBD2 (5 bases each). There are 17 residues in the CDR3. V was trimmed by 2 bases and J by 4 bases, leaving 19 bases between them. CDR1 and CDR2 from the germline V gene are MDHEN and SYDVKM. CDR3 in amino acids: CASSLVLGGMGADTQYF. CDR3 bases: TGTGCCAGCAGTTTAGTCCTTGGGGGAATGGGCGCAGATACGCAGTATTTT.

This clonotype was picked up a small number of times. At one end, the junction sequence differs from germline, possibly due to a read error. The chain couples TRBV28 to TRBJ2-6; D is perhaps TRBD2 (5 bases). CDR1 and CDR2 from the germline V gene are MDHEN and SYDVKM. The CDR3 consists of 16 residues. The CDR3, as DNA: TGTGCCAGCAGCGAGGGTGCCGCCTCTGGGTCCAACGTCCTGACTTTC. It yields the protein CASSEGAASGSNVLTF.

This clonotype was counted ten times or more. The rearrangement joins TRBV18 to TRBJ1-5; no clear D. Germline CDR1 KGHSH, CDR2 LQKENI. The germline V and J ends were trimmed by 3 bases and 0 bases, with 12 bases remaining between them. The CDR3 runs 16 residues. The CDR3 bases are TGTGCCAGCTCACCCGTCATGACGACTAGCAATCAGCCCCAGCATTTT. Translation gives CASSPVMTTSNQPQHF.

This clonotype was counted ten times or more. The chain joins TRBV20-1 to TRBJ1-5; no clear D. There are 14 residues in the CDR3. Germline V gene sequence: CDR1 DFQATT, CDR2 SNEGSKA (reference sequence). The V end lost 2 bases, the J end lost 1 base, and 9 bases lay between the germline ends. The DNA for the CDR3 is TGCAGTGCTAGAATGGGGTTAAGCAATCAGCCCCAGCATTTT. Translating it yields CSARMGLSNQPQHF.

This clonotype was recorded many times. The rearrangement uses TRBV7-9 and TRBJ2-1, with a tentative D call TRBD1 (6 bases). The CDR3 totals 16 residues. CDR1 SEHNR and CDR2 FQNEAQ come from the germline V gene (reference sequence). V shed 1 base and J shed 7 bases, with 17 bases lying between them. In DNA form, the CDR3 reads TGTGCCAGCAGCTTAGAGGGCAGGGGAAGGTGGAATGAGCAGTTCTTC. Translating gives CASSLEGRGRWNEQFF.

This clonotype was seen ten or more times. This CDR3 is CASTNPQTENTEAFF. CDR3 nucleotides: TGTGCCAGCACCAACCCCCAGACGGAGAACACTGAAGCTTTCTTT. This rearrangement joins TRBV7-8 to TRBJ1-1; D gene unclear. The CDR3 is 15 residues long. V gave up 7 bases and J gave up 1 base, with 16 bases separating them. The germline V gene has CDR1 SGHVS and CDR2 FQNEAQ.

This clonotype was found many times. The junction and the germline gene differ at one end; a read error may be behind it. The rearrangement links TRBV12-3 or TRBV12-4 to TRBJ1-5; maybe TRBD1 (5 bases). The CDR3 has 12 amino acids. The CDR3 nucleotides are TGTGCCAGCAGTTTGTGGCAGGGCGGTCTCTCTTTT. Translated: CASSLWQGGLSF.

The J gene is TRBJ1-5, the V gene TRBV12-5, with D perhaps matching TRBD1 (5 bases). This CDR3 spans 13 amino acids. V shed 10 bases and J shed 9 bases, with 19 bases lying between them. Germline V lookup: CDR1 LGHNT, CDR2 FRNRAP. CDR3 bases: TGTGCTACTGCAACGGGGGGTGAAGGGCCCCAGCATTTT. Protein sequence: CATATGGEGPQHF. Variable domain in full (rest from reference TRBV12-5 and TRBJ1-5): DARVTQTPRHKVTEMGQEVTMRCQPILGHNTVFWYRQTMMQGLELLAYFRNRAPLDDSGMPKDRFSAEMPDATLATLKIQPSEPRDSAVYFCATATGGEGPQHFGDGTRLSIL.

This clonotype was observed a few times. No conserved phenylalanine or tryptophan ends this CDR3, so it is likely a read error. The CDR3 protein is CASSLSGTEAFL. CDR3 sequence (DNA): TGTGCCAGCAGTTTAAGTGGCACTGAAGCTTTCCTT. This rearrangement joins TRBV28 to TRBJ1-1; D is uncertain. CDR1 is MDHEN, CDR2 SYDVKM, per germline. This CDR3 is 12 amino acids long. V lost 2 bases and J lost 4, with 5 bases in between.

V and J are TRBV6-5 and TRBJ1-1; D gene unclear. The CDR3 has 14 amino acids. The V gene's germline CDR1 is MNHEY and CDR2 SVGAGI. V shed 2 bases and J shed 0 bases, with 7 bases lying between them. The CDR3 loop is CASSYQLMNTEAFF. The CDR3 bases are TGTGCCAGCAGTTACCAGTTAATGAACACTGAAGCTTTCTTT.

This clonotype has at least ten counts. The gene calls are TRBV7-3 and TRBJ2-3; 12 bases are a match to TRBD2. Germline V CDR1 and CDR2: SGHTA, FQGTGA. This CDR3 comprises 18 residues. V was pared by 5 bases and J by 2 bases, with 11 bases of the junction left unmatched. The CDR3 DNA reads as TGTGCCAGCAGCCCATACCCCGGACTAGCGGGACTCACAGATACGCAGTATTTT. Translated: CASSPYPGLAGLTDTQYF.

The table lists this clonotype with many counts. The chain couples TRBV20-1 to TRBJ1-1; D unresolved. Trimming cost V 3 bases and J 1 base, with 12 bases left between them. The CDR3 totals 14 residues. Germline V gives CDR1 DFQATT, CDR2 SNEGSKA (reference sequence). CDR3 region: CSARSGGSNTEAFF. CDR3 in DNA: TGCAGTGCTAGGTCGGGCGGCTCGAACACTGAAGCTTTCTTT.

This clonotype was seen repeatedly, ten times or more. The rearrangement joins TRBV27 to TRBJ2-7, with D uncertain. V was shortened by 1 base and J by 6 bases, with 13 bases between the two germline ends. Looked up from germline, CDR1 is MNHEY and CDR2 is SMNVEV (reference sequence). The CDR3 has 14 amino acids. In DNA form, the CDR3 reads TGTGCCAGCAGTTTATGGCAGAACTCTGGCGAGCAGTACTTC. It specifies CASSLWQNSGEQYF.

This clonotype appeared many times. The V gene is TRBV2, the J gene TRBJ2-7, with D possibly matching TRBD2 (6 bases). CDR3 length equals 14 residues. V dropped 4 bases and J dropped 3 bases, with 13 bases sitting between them. Germline CDR1 is SNHLY and CDR2 is FYNNEI. The CDR3 region is CASSVWREDYEQYF. The CDR3 DNA follows: TGTGCCAGCAGTGTTTGGCGGGAAGACTACGAGCAGTACTTC. Together with reference TRBV2 and TRBJ2-7, the CDR3 gives the full variable domain: EPEVTQTPSHQVTQMGQEVILRCVPISNHLYFYWYRQILGQKVEFLVSFYNNEISEKSEIFDDQFSVERPDGSNFTLKIRSTKLEDSAMYFCASSVWREDYEQYFGPGTRLTVT.

In its sample, this clonotype was seen a few times. This chain joins TRBV5-1 and TRBJ2-2; D is undetermined. The V end was cut by 0 bases, the J end by 7 bases, with 13 bases between. Germline loops: CDR1 SGHRS, CDR2 YFSETQ. The CDR3 has 15 residues. CDR3 DNA sequence: TGCGCCAGCAGCTTGGCCCCACCAGGCAGCGGGGAGCTGTTTTTT. It is translated as CASSLAPPGSGELFF.

Ten or more counts support this clonotype. The chain is built from TRBV27 and TRBJ2-5; no definite D call. This CDR3 is 13 amino acids long. From germline, CDR1 is MNHEY and CDR2 SMNVEV (reference sequence). V lost 0 bases and J 5 bases, leaving 7 bases between the germline ends. For the CDR3, the DNA is TGTGCCAGCAGTTTATCGGGGTTGGAGACCCAGTACTTC. Its translation: CASSLSGLETQYF.